This T cell receptor (beta chain) comes out of a study of graft-versus-host responses after intestinal transplantation. Study in general: Induction with anti-thymocyte globulin, then tacrolimus and steroids for around three years, was given to all recipients.

This CDR3 is built from 14 residues. Germline CDR1 reads MNHNY; CDR2 reads SVGAGI (reference sequence). V lost 6 bases and J lost 2; bases outside the gene matches: 1. Study-wide results and limits: The recipient marrow held GvH clones, and some of them showed up first in ileum or blood.

Clones were sequenced by immunoSEQ multiplex PCR, and TCRdb holds only the in-frame ones, with some missing. The sample carries roughly 40,000 clones, 85% to 95% recorded once. Concerning this clone: Its antigen is currently unknown.

V is TRBV6-6 and J is TRBJ1-5; 10 nucleotides align to TRBD1. The sequencing used PBMCs, collected nearly 750 days after intestinal transplantation. The clonotype originates from a human patient who received an intestinal transplant, so some T cells may come from the graft donor. Here the CDR3 reads CASRTGGGNQPQHF. In DNA form, the CDR3 reads TGTGCCAGCAGGACAGGGGGCGGCAATCAGCCCCAGCATTTT.